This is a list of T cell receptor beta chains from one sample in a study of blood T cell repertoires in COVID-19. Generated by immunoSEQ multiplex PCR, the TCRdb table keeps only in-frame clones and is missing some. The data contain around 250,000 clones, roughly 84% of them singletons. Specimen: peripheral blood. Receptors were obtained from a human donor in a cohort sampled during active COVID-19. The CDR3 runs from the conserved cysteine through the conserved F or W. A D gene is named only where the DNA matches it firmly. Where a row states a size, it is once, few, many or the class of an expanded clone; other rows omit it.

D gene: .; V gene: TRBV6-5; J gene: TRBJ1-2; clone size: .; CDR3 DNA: TGTGCCACCTGCAACCTGGGGACCGGGGGGGGCTACACCTTC; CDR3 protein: CATCNLGTGGGYTF
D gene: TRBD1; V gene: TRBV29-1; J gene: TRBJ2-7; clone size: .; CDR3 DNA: TGCAGCGTTGAGATCTGGGACAGGGACGAGCAGTACTTC; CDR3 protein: CSVEIWDRDEQYF
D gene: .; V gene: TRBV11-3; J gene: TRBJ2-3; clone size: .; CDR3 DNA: TGTGCCAGCAGCAGGGGGACCGATCGAGATACGCAGTATTTT; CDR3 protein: CASSRGTDRDTQYF
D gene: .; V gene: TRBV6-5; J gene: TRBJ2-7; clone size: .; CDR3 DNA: TGTGCCAGCAGGCTAGCCCACGAGCAGTACTTC; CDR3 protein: CASRLAHEQYF
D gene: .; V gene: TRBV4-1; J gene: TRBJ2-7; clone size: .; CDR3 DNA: TGCGCCAGCAGCCAAGCAGTTTCCCACGAGCAGTACTTC; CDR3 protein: CASSQAVSHEQYF
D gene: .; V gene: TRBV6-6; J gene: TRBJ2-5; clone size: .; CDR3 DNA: TGTGCCAGCAGTTACTCAGGAGGGCAAGAGACCCAGTACTTC; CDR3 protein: CASSYSGGQETQYF
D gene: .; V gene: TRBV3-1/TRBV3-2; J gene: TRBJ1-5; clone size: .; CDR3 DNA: TGTGCCAGGGGGGCCACCCCCTATAGCAATCAGCCCCAGCATTTT; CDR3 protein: CARGATPYSNQPQHF
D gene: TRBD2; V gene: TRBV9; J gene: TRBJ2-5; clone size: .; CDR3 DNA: TGTGCCAGCAGCGACGGGACTAGCGGGAGAGGGAGCCAAGAGACCCAGTACTTC; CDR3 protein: CASSDGTSGRGSQETQYF
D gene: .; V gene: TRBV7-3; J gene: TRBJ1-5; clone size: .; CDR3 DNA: TGTGCCAGCAGCGTATCAGGGGGCAATCAGCCCCAGCATTTT; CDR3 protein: CASSVSGGNQPQHF
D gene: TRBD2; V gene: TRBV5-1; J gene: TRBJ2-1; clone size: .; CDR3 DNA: TGCGCCAGCAGCTTCGGTACTAGCGGTCACACAGCCAATGAGCAGTTCTTC; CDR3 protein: CASSFGTSGHTANEQFF
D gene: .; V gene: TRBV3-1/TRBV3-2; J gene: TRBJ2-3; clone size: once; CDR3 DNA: TGTGCCAGCAGCCCGTCTGGCACAGATACGCAGTATTTT; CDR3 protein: CASSPSGTDTQYF
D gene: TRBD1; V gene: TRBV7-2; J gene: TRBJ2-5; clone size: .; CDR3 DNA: TGTGCCAGCAGCTTAGCAGGGGGCGGAGAGACCCAGTACTTC; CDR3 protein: CASSLAGGGETQYF
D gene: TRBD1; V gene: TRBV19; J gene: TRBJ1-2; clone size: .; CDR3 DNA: TGTGCCAGTAGTATCACAGGGGGCCCCCTCTATGGCTACACCTTC; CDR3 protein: CASSITGGPLYGYTF
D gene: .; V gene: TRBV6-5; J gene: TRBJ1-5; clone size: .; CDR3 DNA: TGTGCCAGCAGCCCCCTGAGCAATCAGCCCCAGCATTTT; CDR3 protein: CASSPLSNQPQHF
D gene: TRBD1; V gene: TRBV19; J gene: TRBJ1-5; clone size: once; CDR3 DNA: TGTGCCAGTAGTACCCCTTTCGGACAGGGCGGGCAGCCCCAGCATTTT; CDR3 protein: CASSTPFGQGGQPQHF
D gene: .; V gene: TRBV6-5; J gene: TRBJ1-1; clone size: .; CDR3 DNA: TGTGCCAGCAGATCCCCAGGGGTTGAAGCTTTCTTT; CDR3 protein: CASRSPGVEAFF
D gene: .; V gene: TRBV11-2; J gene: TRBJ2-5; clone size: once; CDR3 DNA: TGTGCCAGCAGCTTAGGCGCTCGGGGTTATGAGACCCAGTACTTC; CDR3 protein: CASSLGARGYETQYF
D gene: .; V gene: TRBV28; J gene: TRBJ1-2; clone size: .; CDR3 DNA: TGTGCCAGCAGTCCACTGAATTTAAACTATGGCTACACCTTC; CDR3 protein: CASSPLNLNYGYTF
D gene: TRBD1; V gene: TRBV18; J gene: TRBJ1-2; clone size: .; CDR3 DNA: TGTGCCAGCTCACCGGACAGGGAATATGGCTACACCTTC; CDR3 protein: CASSPDREYGYTF
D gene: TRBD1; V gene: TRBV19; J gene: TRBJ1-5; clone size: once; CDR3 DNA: TGTGCCAGTAGGAGGGACAGAGGGAGCAATCAGCCCCAGCATTTT; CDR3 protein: CASRRDRGSNQPQHF
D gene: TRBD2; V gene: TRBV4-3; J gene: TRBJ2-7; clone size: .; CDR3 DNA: TGCGCCAGCAGCCAAATAGCGGGGGGGCCCTACGAGCAGTACTTC; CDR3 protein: CASSQIAGGPYEQYF
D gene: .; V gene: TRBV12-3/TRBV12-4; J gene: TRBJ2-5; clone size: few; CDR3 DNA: TGTGCCAGCAGTTTATCCGGGACCCAGTACTTC; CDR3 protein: CASSLSGTQYF
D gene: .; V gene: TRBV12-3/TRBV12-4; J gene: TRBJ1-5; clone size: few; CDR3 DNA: TGTGCCAGCAGTTTTGGAGGGGTGCAGCCCCAGCATTTT; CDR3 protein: CASSFGGVQPQHF
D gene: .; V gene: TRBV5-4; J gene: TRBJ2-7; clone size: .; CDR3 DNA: TGTGCCAGTGGGCGGGACAGTCGTTATGAGCAGTACTTC; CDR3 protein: CASGRDSRYEQYF
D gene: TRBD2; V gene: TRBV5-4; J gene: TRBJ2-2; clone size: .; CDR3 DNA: TGTGCCAGCAGCTTGAGAGCGGGGGGGCCCCCGGGGACCGGGGAGCTGTTTTTT; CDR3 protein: CASSLRAGGPPGTGELFF
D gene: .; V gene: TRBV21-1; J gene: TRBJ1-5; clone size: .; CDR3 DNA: TGTGCCAGCAGCAAAAGGCAGGGACTCAGGCTCGGGCAGCCCCAGCATTTT; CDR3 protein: CASSKRQGLRLGQPQHF
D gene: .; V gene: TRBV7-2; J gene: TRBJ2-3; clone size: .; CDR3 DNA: TGTGCCAGCAGCTTACCTGAGACTAGGGTGTTAGATACGCAGTATTTT; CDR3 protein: CASSLPETRVLDTQYF
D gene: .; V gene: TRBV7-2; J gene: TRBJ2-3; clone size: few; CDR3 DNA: TGTGCCAGCAGCTTAGTGTACACAGATACGCAGTATTTT; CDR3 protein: CASSLVYTDTQYF
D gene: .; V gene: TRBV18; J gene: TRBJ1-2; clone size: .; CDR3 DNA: TGTGCCAGCTCACCACGTGGGGGACAAAACGATGGCTACACCTTC; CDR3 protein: CASSPRGGQNDGYTF
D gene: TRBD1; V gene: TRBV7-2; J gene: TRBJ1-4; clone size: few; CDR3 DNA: TGTGCCAGCAGCTTAACCGACAGGGAATATGAAAAACTGTTTTTT; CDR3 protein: CASSLTDREYEKLFF
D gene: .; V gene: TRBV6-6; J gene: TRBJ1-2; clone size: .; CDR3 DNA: TGTGCCAGCAGCTCTTCCGGTGGCTACACCTTC; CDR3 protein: CASSSSGGYTF
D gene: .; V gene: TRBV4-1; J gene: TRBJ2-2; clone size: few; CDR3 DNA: TGCGCCAGCAGCCAAGAGTCCAGGGGCCCCCTAACCGGGGAGCTGTTTTTT; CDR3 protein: CASSQESRGPLTGELFF
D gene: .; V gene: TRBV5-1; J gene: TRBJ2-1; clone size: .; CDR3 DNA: TGCGCCAGCAGCTTACAGGGATATGAGCAGTTCTTC; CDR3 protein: CASSLQGYEQFF
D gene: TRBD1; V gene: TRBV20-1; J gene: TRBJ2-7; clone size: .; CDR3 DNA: TGCAGTGCTAGTCTACCAGGGGGCGGGTACGAGCAGTACTTC; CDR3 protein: CSASLPGGGYEQYF
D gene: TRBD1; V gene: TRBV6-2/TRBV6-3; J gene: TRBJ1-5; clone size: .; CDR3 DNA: TGTGCCAGCAGTGCCTACGGGACAGGTGTCGTGAGCAATCAGCCCCAGCATTTT; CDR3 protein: CASSAYGTGVVSNQPQHF
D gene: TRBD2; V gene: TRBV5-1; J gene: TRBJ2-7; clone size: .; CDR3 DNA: TGCGCCAGCAGCTTGTGGGAGCGGGATTACGAGCAGTACTTC; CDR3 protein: CASSLWERDYEQYF
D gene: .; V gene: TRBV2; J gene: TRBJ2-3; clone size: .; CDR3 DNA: TGTGCCAGCAGTGAGGCGCGGGGAGCGGGTGCTACGCAGTATTTT; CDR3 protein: CASSEARGAGATQYF
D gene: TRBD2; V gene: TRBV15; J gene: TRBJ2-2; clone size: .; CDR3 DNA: TGTGCCACCAGGGGTAGCGGGGTGATTACCGGGGAGCTGTTTTTT; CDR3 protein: CATRGSGVITGELFF
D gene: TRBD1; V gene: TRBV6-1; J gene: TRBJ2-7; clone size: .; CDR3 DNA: TGTGCCAGCAGTGAAGGGACAGGGGGCTACGAGCAGTACTTC; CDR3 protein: CASSEGTGGYEQYF
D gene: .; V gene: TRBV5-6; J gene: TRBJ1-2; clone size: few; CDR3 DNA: TGTGCCAGCAGCTTGGCCAGTATTAACGACATTAACTATGGCTACACCTTC; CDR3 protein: CASSLASINDINYGYTF
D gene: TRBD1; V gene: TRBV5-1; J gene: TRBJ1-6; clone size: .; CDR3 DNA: TGCGCCAGCAGCCAGGGGGCAGGGGCTTTGACCCTCCACTTT; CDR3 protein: CASSQGAGALTLHF
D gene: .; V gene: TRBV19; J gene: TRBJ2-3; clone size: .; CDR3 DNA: TGTGCCAGTAGTATAAGGGGGAATACGCAGTATTTT; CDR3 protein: CASSIRGNTQYF
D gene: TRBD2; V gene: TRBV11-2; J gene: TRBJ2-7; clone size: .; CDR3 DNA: TGTGCCAGCAGCTCCAGCGGGAGGGCTCACGAGCAGTACTTC; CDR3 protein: CASSSSGRAHEQYF
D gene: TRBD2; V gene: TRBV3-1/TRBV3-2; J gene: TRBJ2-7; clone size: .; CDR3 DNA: TGTGCCAGCAGCCAATGGGGGAATGGCGGGAGGACCCACGAGCAGTACTTC; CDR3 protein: CASSQWGNGGRTHEQYF
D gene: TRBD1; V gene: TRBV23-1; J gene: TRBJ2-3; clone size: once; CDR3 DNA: TGCGCCAGCAGTCATCCCTCGGGGACAGGCGAAGAGGATACGCAGTATTTT; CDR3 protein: CASSHPSGTGEEDTQYF
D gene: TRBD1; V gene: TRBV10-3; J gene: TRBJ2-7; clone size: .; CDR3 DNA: TGTGCCATCAGTACAGGGGTTGAGCAGTACTTC; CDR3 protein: CAISTGVEQYF